One sample yielded the 11 T cell receptor beta chains listed below, sequenced in a study of T cell responses to AZD1222 COVID-19 vaccine. This table comes from immunoSEQ multiplex PCR, and its TCRdb copy is limited to in-frame clones, with some not included. The repertoire has tens of thousands of clones, roughly 91% of them found once; the top ten carry 15% to 20%. Sequencing used peripheral blood, obtained 28 days after the second AZD1222 dose. All receptors derive from an adult who received the AZD1222 COVID-19 vaccine.

This rearrangement joins TRBV6-1 to TRBJ2-3; D call uncertain. The V end lost 1 base, the J end lost 9 bases, and 17 bases lay between the germline ends. The CDR3 is 15 residues long. Germline CDR1 reads MNHNS; CDR2 reads SASEGT. CDR3 region: CASSEGYNPPSTQYF. CDR3 sequence (DNA): TGTGCCAGCAGTGAAGGGTATAACCCACCCTCGACGCAGTATTTT.

The chain has TRBV6-6 and TRBJ1-1; D may be TRBD1 (5 bases). V was trimmed by 5 bases and J by 0 bases, leaving 22 bases between them. This CDR3 contains 18 residues. The germline V gene encodes CDR1 MNHNY and CDR2 SVGAGI (reference sequence). The CDR3, as DNA: TGTGCCAGCAGTCCCCGGTGGGCAGGGAATTGGGTGAACACTGAAGCTTTCTTT. Amino acids: CASSPRWAGNWVNTEAFF.

The chain joins TRBV7-9 to TRBJ2-5; D call uncertain. Germline V gene data show CDR1 as SEHNR and CDR2 as FQNEAQ (reference sequence). This CDR3 spans 11 amino acids. The ends were cut back, 6 bases at V and 1 base at J, with 3 bases in the middle. CDR3 DNA: TGTGCCAGCAGTGTCCAAGAGACCCAGTACTTC. It yields the protein CASSVQETQYF.

This clone has only a few counts. V usage is TRBV5-1 and J usage is TRBJ2-1, with D tentatively TRBD2 (7 bases). CDR1 SGHRS and CDR2 YFSETQ come from the germline V gene. V lost 0 bases to trimming and J lost 9 bases, with 22 bases between them. The CDR3 runs 17 residues. Here the CDR3 reads CASSLGSAGARVSEQFF. DNA for the CDR3: TGCGCCAGCAGCTTGGGTTCTGCGGGGGCCCGGGTTAGTGAGCAGTTCTTC.

The rearrangement links TRBV30 to TRBJ1-6; no clear D gene. V shed 4 bases and J shed 14 bases, with 15 bases lying between them. The germline V gene encodes CDR1 GTSNPN and CDR2 SVGIG (reference sequence). This CDR3 spans 12 amino acids. The CDR3 DNA reads TGTGCCTGGACCCGGGATCTTGGAACCCTCCACTTT. This sequence encodes CAWTRDLGTLHF.

This chain uses TRBV10-2 with TRBJ2-1, with a tentative D call TRBD2 (7 bases). The CDR3 spans 13 residues. Germline V gene sequence: CDR1 WSHSY, CDR2 SAAADI. Trimming removed 7 bases at V and 6 bases at J, with 13 bases between. The CDR3 sequence is CASKRGRVNEQFF. Written as DNA, the CDR3 is TGCGCCAGCAAAAGGGGGAGGGTCAATGAGCAGTTCTTC.

CDR3 residues: CAWSPALTEAFF. DNA of the CDR3: TGTGCCTGGAGTCCCGCCCTCACTGAAGCTTTCTTT. The rearrangement uses TRBV30 and TRBJ1-1; no clear D gene. CDR1 is GTSNPN, CDR2 SVGIG, per germline (reference sequence). The germline V and J ends were trimmed by 2 bases and 4 bases, with 8 bases remaining between them. The length of the CDR3 is 12 residues.

Note on this clone: The same CDR3 can be traced to other DNA sequences in this sample. CDR3 DNA: TGTGCCTGGAGTGTAACGGGGGTGAGAGGCTACACCTTC. It yields the protein CAWSVTGVRGYTF. The chain couples TRBV30 to TRBJ1-2; D might be TRBD1 (5 bases). The CDR3 runs 13 residues. Trimming took off 0 bases at V and 8 bases at J, with 13 bases between the two ends. Germline CDR1 reads GTSNPN; CDR2 reads SVGIG (reference sequence).

This rearrangement joins TRBV12-5 to TRBJ1-5, with 11 bases that match TRBD1. Germline trimming cut 5 bases from V and 6 bases from J; bases unmatched to any gene: 3. The CDR3 runs 14 residues. CDR1 is LGHNT, CDR2 FRNRAP, per germline. CDR3 protein: CASGPGQGAQPQHF. CDR3 nucleotide sequence: TGTGCTAGTGGTCCAGGACAGGGGGCTCAGCCCCAGCATTTT.

The chain employs TRBV11-1 and TRBJ2-2; 7 nucleotides agree with TRBD1. Germline V gene data show CDR1 as SGHAT and CDR2 as FQDESV (reference sequence). This CDR3 region has 14 residues. Trimming cost V 6 bases and J 6 bases; bases outside gene matches: 7. The CDR3 loop reads CASRRTGWAGELFF. The CDR3 DNA is TGTGCCAGCAGGCGGACAGGTTGGGCCGGGGAGCTGTTTTTT.

The rearrangement uses TRBV11-2 and TRBJ1-3; D gene unclear. This CDR3 is built from 16 residues. Trimming shortened V by 1 base and J by 0 bases, and 10 bases separated the two germline ends. Per the germline V gene, CDR1 is SGHAT and CDR2 is FQNNGV. The CDR3 sequence: CASSLVVSLSGNTIYF. CDR3 bases: TGTGCCAGCAGCTTAGTTGTGTCACTCTCTGGAAACACCATATATTTT.